This T cell receptor beta chain is from a study of blood T cells in healthy people across ages. At the level of the study: Through template switching, about one barcoded beta molecule was captured per two T cells, as measured in model experiments.

Study-level results: Higher diversity, along with more naive CD4+ cells, distinguished long-lived donors from aged donors.

J lost 8 bases, V lost 5 bases, and 11 bases had no gene match. The germline CDR1 and CDR2 sequences are MGHDK and SYGVNS. The CDR3 has 16 residues. Next came a second PCR, run for about 7 to 12 cycles, which used a sample-barcoded 5' primer along with a J-beta primer mix. Each cDNA molecule received a tag from a template-switch adaptor that had 12 random nucleotides. TCRdb processed the 5' RACE reads anew with MiXCR; each CDR3 protein has one entry. The data hold 850,000 to 1,000,000 distinct CDR3 sequences, with roughly 51% observed a single time. As for this clonotype: Its antigen is as yet unknown.

The J gene is TRBJ2-1, the V gene TRBV25-1; 11 bases are a match to TRBD2. Sample: blood. The receptor's source is a woman between 55 and 75 years old in good health. This chain's CDR3 is CASSTVAGGRVDEQFF. The CDR3 DNA sequence: TGTGCCAGCAGTACGGTAGCGGGAGGGCGAGTGGATGAGCAGTTCTTC. Filled out from reference TRBV25-1 and TRBJ2-1, the complete variable domain reads EADIYQTPRYLVIGTGKKITLECSQTMGHDKMYWYQQDPGMELHLIHYSYGVNSTEKGDLSSESTVSRIRTEHFPLTLESARPSHTSQYLCASSTVAGGRVDEQFFGPGTRLTVL.